Following are 24 T cell receptor beta chains from one sample sequenced in a study of T cell responses to AZD1222 COVID-19 vaccine. The protocol was immunoSEQ multiplex PCR, while the TCRdb copy is restricted to in-frame clones and leaves out a portion. The sample holds around 150,000 clones, 84% seen once. The sequencing here drew on peripheral blood, taken on day 0 of AZD1222 vaccination. Receptors originate from an adult in good health.

The chain combines TRBV6-5 with TRBJ2-7; a weak D match, TRBD1 (6 bases). In germline, CDR1 is MNHEY, CDR2 SVGAGI. V shed 3 bases and J shed 6 bases, with 15 bases lying between them. The CDR3 runs to 14 residues. The CDR3 DNA reads as TGTGCCAGCAGTTATCCAACAGGGCCGGCCGAGCAGTACTTC. This codes for CASSYPTGPAEQYF.

In this sample, this clone turned up once. The rearrangement links TRBV6-5 to TRBJ1-1; D ambiguous. The CDR3 runs to 14 residues. Trimming removed 2 bases from V and 4 bases from J, with 11 bases in between. Germline V gene lookup returns CDR1 MNHEY and CDR2 SVGAGI. The CDR3, as DNA: TGTGCCAGCAGTTACGGCAAGGCTGCCACTGAAGCTTTCTTT. This encodes CASSYGKAATEAFF.

The chain recombines TRBV6-5 with TRBJ2-3; D is unresolved. The germline gives CDR1 MNHEY, CDR2 SVGAGI. V dropped 8 bases and J dropped 1 base, with 10 bases sitting between them. CDR3 length equals 13 residues. In DNA, the CDR3 is TGTGCCAGCTCCAAGCCCGGCACAGATACGCAGTATTTT. Its translation is CASSKPGTDTQYF.

The V and J genes are TRBV6-1 and TRBJ1-6; the D gene is possibly TRBD1 (5 bases). V was clipped by 2 bases and J by 5 bases, with 16 bases between them. The CDR3 runs 17 residues. Germline assignment: CDR1 MNHNS and CDR2 SASEGT. CDR3 DNA sequence: TGTGCCAGCAGTGAATTGATGTCAGGGCCTAATAATTCACCCCTCCACTTT. Its protein product is CASSELMSGPNNSPLHF.

This clone was detected only once. The chain recombines TRBV5-1 with TRBJ2-7; 10 nucleotides align to TRBD2. V shed 1 base and J 6 bases; nucleotides not matched to a gene: 4. CDR3 length: 14 residues. The germline CDR1 and CDR2 sequences are SGHRS and YFSETQ. The CDR3 loop is CASSLSGGALEQYF. CDR3 in DNA: TGCGCCAGCAGCTTGAGCGGGGGGGCCCTCGAGCAGTACTTC.

This clone was counted once. The rearrangement uses TRBV7-9 and TRBJ1-2, with TRBD1 matching over 7 bases. The V segment lost 5 bases and the J segment 5 bases; nucleotides outside the gene matches: 8. The CDR3 extends over 14 amino acids. Germline assignment: CDR1 SEHNR and CDR2 FQNEAQ (reference sequence). The CDR3 sequence: CASSPRDSAYGYTF. As DNA, the CDR3 is TGTGCCAGCAGCCCAAGGGACAGCGCTTATGGCTACACCTTC.

This rearrangement joins TRBV2 to TRBJ1-5; a possible D gene is TRBD1 (5 bases). V was clipped by 4 bases and J by 1 base, with 11 bases between them. This CDR3 is built from 15 residues. CDR1 and CDR2 from the germline V gene are SNHLY and FYNNEI. The CDR3 DNA reads as TGTGCCAGCAGTGGTGGCAGGGTAAGCAATCAGCCCCAGCATTTT. Protein sequence: CASSGGRVSNQPQHF.

V usage is TRBV3-1 (or the pseudogene TRBV3-2) and J usage is TRBJ1-3; D possibly corresponds to TRBD1 (5 bases). The V gene's germline CDR1 is LGHDT and CDR2 YNNKEL (reference sequence). The CDR3 extends over 12 amino acids. Trimming removed 10 bases at V and 4 bases at J, with 11 bases between. CDR3: CATTGLGNTIYF. In DNA form, the CDR3 reads TGTGCCACTACAGGTTTAGGAAACACCATATATTTT.

This sequence joins TRBV21-1 and TRBJ1-4. TRBV21-1 is a recognized pseudogene. The CDR3 contains 18 residues. This CDR3 reads CASSKGGQSLPTNEKLFF. The CDR3 nucleotides read TGTGCCAGCAGCAAAGGCGGTCAGAGCTTACCAACTAATGAAAAACTGTTTTTT.

This clone has only one observation. The V and J genes are TRBV29-1 and TRBJ1-2; D is uncertain. The CDR3 has 13 residues. The V end was cut by 3 bases, the J end by 4 bases, with 12 bases between. Germline-derived CDR1 and CDR2 are SQVTM and ANQGSEA. DNA for the CDR3: TGCAGCGTTGAGGACCGGCCAGTCTATGGCTACACCTTC. It codes for CSVEDRPVYGYTF.

V is TRBV5-1 and J is TRBJ2-1; possible D gene TRBD1, 6 bases. The ends were cut back, 1 base at V and 1 base at J, with 15 bases in the middle. The CDR3 length is 17 residues. Germline V gene data show CDR1 as SGHRS and CDR2 as YFSETQ. This chain's CDR3 is CASSLTSGTQSYNEQFF. CDR3 nucleotide sequence: TGCGCCAGCAGCTTGACCTCCGGGACACAATCCTACAATGAGCAGTTCTTC.

J is TRBJ1-1 and V is TRBV18, with 12 bases that match TRBD1. CDR3 length equals 14 residues. Germline loops: CDR1 KGHSH, CDR2 LQKENI. J lost 6 bases, V lost 3 bases, and 2 bases had no gene match. CDR3 nucleotide sequence: TGTGCCAGCTCACCCGGGACAGGGGGCTCTGAAGCTTTCTTT. Encoded protein: CASSPGTGGSEAFF.

There are a few counts of this clone. J is TRBJ2-1 and V is TRBV7-9, with TRBD2 identical over 10 bases. The CDR3 extends over 19 amino acids. CDR1 is SEHNR and CDR2 is FQNEAQ in the germline V gene (reference sequence). V lost 2 bases and J lost 0; bases outside the gene matches: 10. DNA for the CDR3: TGTGCCAGCAGCTTAAGATCCAGCGGGGGGGCTGGCTCCTACAATGAGCAGTTCTTC. Protein: CASSLRSSGGAGSYNEQFF. Using reference TRBV7-9 and TRBJ2-1 for the parts outside the CDR3, the full variable domain is DTGVSQNPRHKITKRGQNVTFRCDPISEHNRLYWYRQTLGQGPEFLTYFQNEAQLEKSRLLSDRFSAERPKGSFSTLEIQRTEQGDSAMYLCASSLRSSGGAGSYNEQFFGPGTRLTVL.

This chain uses TRBV5-4 with TRBJ1-3, with D unresolved. Germline V gene data show CDR1 as SGHNT and CDR2 as YYREEE (reference sequence). The CDR3 has 15 amino acids. The germline V and J ends were trimmed by 1 base and 2 bases, with 10 bases remaining between them. The CDR3 DNA reads as TGTGCCAGCAGCTTGCGGCAAGCGGCTGGAAACACCATATATTTT. It encodes CASSLRQAAGNTIYF. Variable domain in full (rest from reference TRBV5-4 and TRBJ1-3): ETGVTQSPTHLIKTRGQQVTLRCSSQSGHNTVSWYQQALGQGPQFIFQYYREEENGRGNFPPRFSGLQFPNYSSELNVNALELDDSALYLCASSLRQAAGNTIYFGEGSWLTVV.

This rearrangement joins TRBV6-5 to TRBJ2-7; D might be TRBD2 (5 bases). The CDR3 covers 15 residues. V was clipped by 5 bases and J by 3 bases, with 17 bases between them. The germline gives CDR1 MNHEY, CDR2 SVGAGI. In nucleotides, the CDR3 is TGTGCCAGCAGTCGGGGAACAGTGGATTACTACGAGCAGTACTTC. Encoded protein: CASSRGTVDYYEQYF.

V usage is TRBV3-1 (or the pseudogene TRBV3-2) and J usage is TRBJ2-4, with TRBD2 identical over 7 bases. CDR1 is LGHDT, CDR2 YNNKEL, per germline (reference sequence). V was clipped by 0 bases and J by 3 bases; unmatched bases: 8. This CDR3 has 17 amino acids. The CDR3 DNA reads as TGTGCCAGCAGCCAAGATCGGGGGGACTTGGGCAAAAACATTCAGTACTTC. Its protein product is CASSQDRGDLGKNIQYF.

The gene calls are TRBV5-4 and TRBJ1-1; D may be TRBD1 (6 bases). The CDR3 covers 17 residues. Germline V gene sequence: CDR1 SGHNT, CDR2 YYREEE (reference sequence). Trimming removed 4 bases from V and 6 bases from J, with 25 bases in between. The CDR3 nucleotides are TGTGCCAGCAGCCCGGGTGGACAGATCTTTCGGAGTTCTGAAGCTTTCTTT. As protein: CASSPGGQIFRSSEAFF.

V and J are TRBV6-1 and TRBJ1-5; 12 bases are shared with TRBD1. CDR1 is MNHNS, CDR2 SASEGT, per germline. V was clipped by 3 bases and J by 6 bases; unmatched bases: 6. The CDR3 extends over 16 amino acids. The CDR3 nucleotides read TGTGCCAGCAGTGAGTGGGACAGGGGGCCGGGTCAGCCCCAGCATTTT. Translated: CASSEWDRGPGQPQHF.

J is TRBJ1-1 and V is TRBV29-1; no clear D. Germline CDR1 reads SQVTM; CDR2 reads ANQGSEA. V shed 6 bases and J shed 1 base, with 9 bases lying between them. The CDR3 totals 12 residues. CDR3 coding DNA: TGCAGCGTGGCCGCAGCGAACACTGAAGCTTTCTTT. Its translation: CSVAAANTEAFF.

The rearrangement uses TRBV18 and TRBJ1-1; no clear D. There are 14 residues in the CDR3. The germline V and J ends were trimmed by 4 bases and 4 bases, with 13 bases remaining between them. Germline CDR1 KGHSH, CDR2 LQKENI. The CDR3 DNA sequence: TGTGCCAGCTCACTGGGATACAAGGCCACTGAAGCTTTCTTT. Its translation is CASSLGYKATEAFF. Together with reference TRBV18 and TRBJ1-1, the CDR3 gives the full variable domain: NAGVMQNPRHLVRRRGQEARLRCSPMKGHSHVYWYRQLPEEGLKFMVYLQKENIIDESGMPKERFSAEFPKEGPSILRIQQVVRGDSAAYFCASSLGYKATEAFFGQGTRLTVV.

V is TRBV11-2 and J is TRBJ2-1; 7 bases fit TRBD1. CDR3 length: 12 residues. V was clipped by 3 bases and J by 14 bases; unmatched bases: 7. Looked up from germline, CDR1 is SGHAT and CDR2 is FQNNGV. The chain's CDR3 is CASSFNGDRKFF. The CDR3 DNA sequence: TGTGCCAGCAGCTTTAACGGGGACAGAAAGTTCTTC.

For the CDR3, the DNA is TGTGCCAGCAGCCAAGATTTGTCCGGGGGCGGCGAAAAACTGTTTTTT. Amino acids: CASSQDLSGGGEKLFF. This sequence joins TRBV4-2 and TRBJ1-4; perhaps TRBD1 as D (6 bases). From germline, CDR1 is LGHNA and CDR2 YNFKEQ. This CDR3 contains 16 residues. Trimming took 0 bases from V and 8 from J, leaving 16 bases between them.

The rearrangement uses TRBV19 and TRBJ2-7; D is perhaps TRBD1 (6 bases). The V end was cut by 3 bases, the J end by 0 bases, with 9 bases between. The CDR3 runs 14 residues. Per germline, CDR1 LNHDA and CDR2 SQIVND (reference sequence). The CDR3 DNA sequence: TGTGCCAGTAGTATGAACAGGGACTCCTACGAGCAGTACTTC. Protein sequence: CASSMNRDSYEQYF.

This clone was seen once. The same CDR3 arises from other DNA sequences in this sample as well. The J gene is TRBJ1-1, the V gene TRBV27; D gene uncertain. The ends were cut back, 2 bases at V and 1 base at J, with 5 bases in the middle. Germline V gene data show CDR1 as MNHEY and CDR2 as SMNVEV (reference sequence). CDR3 length equals 13 residues. The DNA of the CDR3 is TGTGCCAGCAGTTTAGTGAGGAACACTGAAGCTTTCTTT. This gives the protein CASSLVRNTEAFF.